Below are 5 T cell receptor beta chains sequenced from a single sample in a study of shared clonotypes between healthy human individuals. The naive CD8 fraction comprised CD45RO-negative cells positively selected for CCR7 and excluded terminally differentiated effector memory CD45RA+ cells. TCRdb keeps only in-frame clones here, not all; method: immunoSEQ multiplex PCR. The sample records under 700,000 clones, 85% to 95% being singletons. The sequenced sample consisted of naive CD8+ T cells sorted from blood. The receptors derive from a woman aged 25 to 39 in good health.

J is TRBJ2-1 and V is TRBV4-1, with 10 bases aligning to TRBD2. The CDR3 contains 17 residues. With 1 base clipped from V and 7 bases from J, the junction kept 10 bases outside the gene matches. The V gene's germline CDR1 is MGHRA and CDR2 YSYEKL. DNA for the CDR3: TGCGCCAGCAGCCAAGTTGGGGTAGCGGGAGGTGGGAATGAGCAGTTCTTC. Residues: CASSQVGVAGGGNEQFF.

The V call is TRBV6-5, the J call TRBJ2-3; D might be TRBD2 (5 bases). CDR3 length: 14 residues. Trimming removed 6 bases at V and 5 bases at J, with 15 bases between. Germline CDR1 is MNHEY and CDR2 is SVGAGI. Here the CDR3 DNA reads TGTGCCAGCAGCCCGTACGGGATAGGAGATACGCAGTATTTT. Amino acids: CASSPYGIGDTQYF.

V gene TRBV10-3 combines with J gene TRBJ2-1; TRBD2 aligns across 9 bases. This CDR3 spans 16 amino acids. After removal of 0 bases from V and 7 bases from J, the junction contained 7 bases not matched to a gene. CDR1 is ENHRY and CDR2 is SYGVKD in the germline V gene. The chain's CDR3 is CAISESGGRAGNEQFF. The CDR3 nucleotides read TGTGCCATCAGTGAGTCGGGCGGGAGGGCCGGGAATGAGCAGTTCTTC.

This chain uses TRBV25-1 with TRBJ2-7; D gene uncertain. The CDR3 sequence is 12 residues long. The ends were cut back, 3 bases at V and 7 bases at J, with 10 bases in the middle. The germline V gene encodes CDR1 MGHDK and CDR2 SYGVNS. CDR3 sequence: CASSDGYWEQYF. In nucleotides, the CDR3 is TGTGCCAGCAGTGATGGGTACTGGGAGCAGTACTTC.

The V call is TRBV5-1, the J call TRBJ2-1; 11 positions match TRBD2. The CDR3 is 17 residues long. V dropped 5 bases and J dropped 9; count of bases not matched to a gene: 16. Germline CDR1 reads SGHRS; CDR2 reads YFSETQ. CDR3 sequence (DNA): TGCGCCAGCAGTGTTGATAGCGGGAGGGCCTTCTTCAGTGAGCAGTTCTTC. Amino acids: CASSVDSGRAFFSEQFF.